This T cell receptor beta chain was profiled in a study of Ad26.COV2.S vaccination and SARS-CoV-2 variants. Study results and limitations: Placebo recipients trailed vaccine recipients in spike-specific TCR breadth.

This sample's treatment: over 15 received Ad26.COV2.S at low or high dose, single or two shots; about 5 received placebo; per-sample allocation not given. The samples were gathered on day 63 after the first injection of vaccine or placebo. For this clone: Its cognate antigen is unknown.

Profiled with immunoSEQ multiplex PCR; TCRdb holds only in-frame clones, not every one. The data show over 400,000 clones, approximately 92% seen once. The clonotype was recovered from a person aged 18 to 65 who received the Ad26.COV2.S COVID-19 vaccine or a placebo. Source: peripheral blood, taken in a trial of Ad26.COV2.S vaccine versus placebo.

The CDR3 here is CASSFAGGETQYF. In DNA form, the CDR3 reads TGTGCCAGCAGTTTCGCGGGGGGAGAGACCCAGTACTTC. The J gene is TRBJ2-5, the V gene TRBV12-3 or TRBV12-4; 8 nucleotides line up with TRBD2. J lost 4 bases, V lost 3 bases, and 1 base had no gene match. The CDR3 is 13 amino acids.